The text below deals with one TCR beta chain. This entry comes from a study of blood T cell repertoires in COVID-19. Study summary: Acute and convalescent COVID-19 specimens originated in the United States, Italy and Spain.

How the authors handled the data: Estimation of nucleated cell counts was performed using reference gene primer amplification. The table came from immunoSEQ multiplex PCR; TCRdb's copy has only in-frame clones and leaves some out. V and J calls and clone size are as listed in that table; D and trimming were resolved from the DNA. This sample carries almost 200,000 clones, around four fifths of them seen once, and the ten largest clones take 0.9% to 0.95%. Between the trimmed V and J ends, which lost 1 base and 7 bases, there was a span of 16 bases. The CDR3 runs 14 residues. In germline, CDR1 is GTSNPN, CDR2 SVGIG (reference sequence).

Sequencing used peripheral blood. The chain joins TRBV30 to TRBJ1-2, with no clear D. This sequence originates from a man aged 60 to 69 with COVID-19, enrolled during active disease. CDR3 DNA sequence: TGTGCCTGGAGTGCCCTTGCTATGTCGGGTGGCTACACCTTC. Its translation is CAWSALAMSGGYTF. The full variable domain, with the rest looked up from reference TRBV30 and TRBJ1-2, is SQTIHQWPATLVQPVGSPLSLECTVEGTSNPNLYWYRQAAGRGLQLLFYSVGIGQISSEVPQNLSASRPQDRQFILSSKKLLLSDSGFYLCAWSALAMSGGYTFGSGTRLTVV.